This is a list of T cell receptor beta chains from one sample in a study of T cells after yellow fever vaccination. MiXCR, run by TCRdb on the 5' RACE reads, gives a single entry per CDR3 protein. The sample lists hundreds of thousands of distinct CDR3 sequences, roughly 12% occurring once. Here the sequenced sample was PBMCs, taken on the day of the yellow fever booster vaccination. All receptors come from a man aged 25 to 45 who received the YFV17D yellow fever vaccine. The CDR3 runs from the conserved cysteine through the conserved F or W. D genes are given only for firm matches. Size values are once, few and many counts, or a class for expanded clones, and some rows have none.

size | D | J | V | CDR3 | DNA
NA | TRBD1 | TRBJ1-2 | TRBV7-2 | CASSLGKGTGDGYTF | TGTGCCAGCAGCTTAGGGAAAGGGACAGGAGATGGCTACACCTTC
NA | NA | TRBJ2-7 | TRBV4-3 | CASSQVVGYEQYF | TGCGCCAGCAGCCAAGTTGTAGGTTACGAGCAGTACTTC
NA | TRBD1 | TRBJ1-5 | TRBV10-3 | CAISDDRGLSQPQHF | TGTGCCATCAGCGACGACAGGGGGCTTAGCCAGCCCCAGCATTTT
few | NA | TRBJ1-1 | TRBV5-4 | CASSLVGHFEAFF | TGTGCCAGCAGCTTGGTAGGACATTTTGAAGCTTTCTTT
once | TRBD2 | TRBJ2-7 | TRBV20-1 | CSARVDWTSGNFYEQYF | TGCAGTGCTAGAGTTGATTGGACTAGCGGGAACTTCTACGAGCAGTACTTC
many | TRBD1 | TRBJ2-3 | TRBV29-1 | CSERTGGYTDTQYF | TGCAGCGAAAGGACAGGGGGCTACACAGATACGCAGTATTTT
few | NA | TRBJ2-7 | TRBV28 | CASSLSQGVTYEQYF | TGTGCCAGCAGTTTGAGCCAGGGCGTCACTTACGAGCAGTACTTC
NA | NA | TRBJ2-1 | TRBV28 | CASSLWSQASNEQFF | TGTGCCAGCAGTTTATGGTCACAGGCCAGCAATGAGCAGTTCTTC
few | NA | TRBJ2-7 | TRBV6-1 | CASSPVPPQGYEQYF | TGTGCCAGCAGTCCAGTCCCGCCGCAAGGTTACGAGCAGTACTTC
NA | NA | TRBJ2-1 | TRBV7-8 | CASSLSAHNEQFF | TGTGCCAGCAGCTTATCTGCGCACAATGAGCAGTTCTTC
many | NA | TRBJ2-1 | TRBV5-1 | CASREPGANEQFF | TGCGCCAGCAGGGAGCCGGGAGCCAATGAGCAGTTCTTC
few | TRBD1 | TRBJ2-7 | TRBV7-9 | CASSLQGPRTYEQYF | TGTGCCAGCAGCCTACAGGGGCCTAGGACCTACGAGCAGTACTTC
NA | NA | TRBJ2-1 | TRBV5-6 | CASSLDGLEQFF | TGTGCCAGCAGCTTGGATGGCCTTGAGCAGTTCTTC
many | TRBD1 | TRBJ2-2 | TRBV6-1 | CASRENTGGGELFF | TGTGCCAGCAGGGAAAACACAGGGGGCGGTGAGCTGTTTTTT
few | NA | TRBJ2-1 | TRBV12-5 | CASNLVAAYNEQFF | TGTGCTAGTAATTTGGTAGCGGCTTACAATGAGCAGTTCTTC
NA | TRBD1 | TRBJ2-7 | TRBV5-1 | CASSYSGTVGEQYF | TGCGCCAGCAGCTACTCCGGGACAGTGGGTGAGCAGTACTTC
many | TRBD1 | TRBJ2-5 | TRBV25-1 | CASSPTGAAETQYF | TGTGCCAGCAGCCCGACAGGGGCGGCGGAGACCCAGTACTTC
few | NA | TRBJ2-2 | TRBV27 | CASSWIDRGELFF | TGTGCCAGCAGTTGGATCGACCGAGGGGAGCTGTTTTTT
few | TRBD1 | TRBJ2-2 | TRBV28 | CASNGQGNTGELFF | TGTGCCAGCAACGGACAGGGTAATACCGGGGAGCTGTTTTTT
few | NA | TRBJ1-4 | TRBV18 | CASKGITNEKLFF | TGTGCCAGCAAGGGTATTACTAATGAAAAACTGTTTTTT
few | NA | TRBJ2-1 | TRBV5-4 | CASSLQGLDHEQFF | TGTGCCAGCAGCTTACAGGGTCTCGACCATGAGCAGTTCTTC
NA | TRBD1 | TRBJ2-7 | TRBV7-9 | CASNGWQGASYEQYF | TGTGCCAGCAACGGGTGGCAGGGGGCCTCCTACGAGCAGTACTTC
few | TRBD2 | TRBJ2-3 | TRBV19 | CASSIRDYGDTQYF | TGTGCCAGTAGTATACGGGACTATGGGGATACGCAGTATTTT
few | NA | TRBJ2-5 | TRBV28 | CASRDPETQYF | TGTGCCAGCAGAGACCCGGAGACCCAGTACTTC